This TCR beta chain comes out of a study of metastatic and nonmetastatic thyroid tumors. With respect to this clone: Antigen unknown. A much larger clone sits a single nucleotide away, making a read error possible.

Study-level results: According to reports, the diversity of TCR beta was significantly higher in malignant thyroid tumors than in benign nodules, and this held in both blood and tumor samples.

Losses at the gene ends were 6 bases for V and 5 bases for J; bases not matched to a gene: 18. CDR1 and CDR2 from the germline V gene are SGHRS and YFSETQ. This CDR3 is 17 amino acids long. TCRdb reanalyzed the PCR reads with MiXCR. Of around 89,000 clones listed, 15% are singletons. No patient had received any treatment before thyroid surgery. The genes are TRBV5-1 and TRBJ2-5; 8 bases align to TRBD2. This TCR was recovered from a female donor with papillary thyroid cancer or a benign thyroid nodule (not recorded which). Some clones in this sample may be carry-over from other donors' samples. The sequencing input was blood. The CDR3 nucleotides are TGCGCCAGCACTCCCGAACCATCCGGGGGGGCCGGCGAGACCCAGTACTTC. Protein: CASTPEPSGGAGETQYF.